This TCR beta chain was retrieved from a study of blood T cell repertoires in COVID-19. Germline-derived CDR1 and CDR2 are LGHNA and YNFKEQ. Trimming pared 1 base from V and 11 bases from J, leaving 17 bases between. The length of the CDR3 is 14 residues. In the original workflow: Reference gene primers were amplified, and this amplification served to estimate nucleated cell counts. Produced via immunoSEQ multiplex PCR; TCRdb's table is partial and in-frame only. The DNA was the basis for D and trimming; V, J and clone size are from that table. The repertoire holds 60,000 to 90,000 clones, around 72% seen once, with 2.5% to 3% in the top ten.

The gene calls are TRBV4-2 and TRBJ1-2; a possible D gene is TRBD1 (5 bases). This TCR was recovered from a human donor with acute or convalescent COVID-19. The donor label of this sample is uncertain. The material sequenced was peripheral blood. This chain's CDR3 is CASSQAGDLYGYTF. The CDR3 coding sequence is TGTGCCAGCAGCCAAGCGGGGGATCTCTACGGTTACACCTTC.